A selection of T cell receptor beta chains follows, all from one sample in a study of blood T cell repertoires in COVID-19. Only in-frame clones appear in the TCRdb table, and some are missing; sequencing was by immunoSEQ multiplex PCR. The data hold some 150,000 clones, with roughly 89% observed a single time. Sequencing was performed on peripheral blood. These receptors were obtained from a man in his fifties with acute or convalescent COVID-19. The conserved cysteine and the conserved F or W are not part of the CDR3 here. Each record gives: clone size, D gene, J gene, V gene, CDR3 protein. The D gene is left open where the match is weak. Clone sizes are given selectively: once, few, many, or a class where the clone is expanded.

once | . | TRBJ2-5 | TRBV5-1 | ASSPGQETQY
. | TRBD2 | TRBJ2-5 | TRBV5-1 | ASSLERAGGYQETQY
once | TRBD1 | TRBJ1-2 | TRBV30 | AWSKTLGQAGGYT
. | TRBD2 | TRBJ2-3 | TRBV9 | ASSTQGTSGTDTQY
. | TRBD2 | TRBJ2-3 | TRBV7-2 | ASSYSGWSEGTQY
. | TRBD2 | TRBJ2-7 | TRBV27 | ASSLTSGYEQY
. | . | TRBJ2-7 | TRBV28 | ASTSNSYEQY
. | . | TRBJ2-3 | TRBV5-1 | ASSPLPRTDTQY
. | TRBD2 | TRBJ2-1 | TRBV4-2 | ASSQDKAGGYNEQF
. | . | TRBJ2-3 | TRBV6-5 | ASTYGTFSGNTQY
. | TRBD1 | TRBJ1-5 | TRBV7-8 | ASSPSDRDSNQPQH
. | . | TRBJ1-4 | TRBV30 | AWSRGGSNEKLF
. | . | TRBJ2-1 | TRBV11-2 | ASSFRDNEQF
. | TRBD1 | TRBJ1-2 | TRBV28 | ASRSGTDYGYT
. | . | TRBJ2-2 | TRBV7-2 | ASSPRGLKQGELF
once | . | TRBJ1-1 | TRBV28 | ASSRTPPTEAF
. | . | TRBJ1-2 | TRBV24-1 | ATSDPQVTYGYT
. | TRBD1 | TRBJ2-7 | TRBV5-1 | ASSLAGTGVYEQY
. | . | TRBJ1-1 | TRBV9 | ASSKEGSGNTEAF
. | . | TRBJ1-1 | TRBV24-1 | ATSPGGQKGTEAF
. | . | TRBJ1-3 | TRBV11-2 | ASSQTGNSGNTIY
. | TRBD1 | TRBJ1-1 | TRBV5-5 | ASSFRQGQMNTEAF
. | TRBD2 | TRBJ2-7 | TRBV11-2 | ASSLDRASGRTEQY
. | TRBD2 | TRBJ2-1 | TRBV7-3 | ASSLTGMTSGNNEQF
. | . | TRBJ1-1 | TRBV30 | AWTWQVNTEAF
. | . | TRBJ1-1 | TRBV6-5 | ASNRQPWNTEAF
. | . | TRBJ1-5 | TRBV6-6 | ASSYGQANQPQH
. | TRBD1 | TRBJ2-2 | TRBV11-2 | ASSLAGGTGELF
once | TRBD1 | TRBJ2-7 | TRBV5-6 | ASSFRDRPYEQY
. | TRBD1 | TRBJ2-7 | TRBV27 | ASSSAGQVYEQY
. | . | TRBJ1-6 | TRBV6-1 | ASSEALQAGNSPLH
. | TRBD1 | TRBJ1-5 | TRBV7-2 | ASSFTGGTGQPQH
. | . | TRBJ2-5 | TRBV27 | ASSLTPGPRGGPETQY
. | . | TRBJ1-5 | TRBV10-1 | AISFGDNQPQH
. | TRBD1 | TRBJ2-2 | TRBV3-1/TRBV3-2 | ASSPPRGNGELF
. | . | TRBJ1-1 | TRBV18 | ASSQNREPEAF
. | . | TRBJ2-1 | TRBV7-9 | ASSLSLALLYNEQF
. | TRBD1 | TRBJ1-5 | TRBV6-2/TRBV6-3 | ASSKGQGLEEQPQH
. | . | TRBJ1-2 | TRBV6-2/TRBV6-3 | ASSYSAADGYT
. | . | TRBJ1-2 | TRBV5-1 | ASSQGTGYT
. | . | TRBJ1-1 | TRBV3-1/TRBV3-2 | ASSQDRMGLQAF
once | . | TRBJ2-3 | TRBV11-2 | ASSFVSGRTDTQY
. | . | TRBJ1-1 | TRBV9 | ASSVGPGNTEAF